The entry below describes one TCR beta chain. Its antigen is not yet known. It has no much larger one-base neighbor in the sample; base qualities were not kept. The cohort was made up of about 670 healthy bone marrow donors. All cohort members were sampled while nominally healthy, although unrecorded immune exposures were likely present. The donor was CMV seropositive and belonged to the group of 250 to 350 seropositive cohort members. Each donor provided a peripheral blood sample, and peripheral blood mononuclear cells were used for TCR beta sequencing. Genomic DNA extraction from the blood cell samples was performed with the Qiagen DNeasy Blood Extraction Kit. Library construction relied on the immunoSEQ multiplex PCR assay. A mixture of 60 forward primers for TCR Vbeta segments and 13 reverse primers for TCR Jbeta segments was used in the multiplex PCR. A multiplex PCR assay on genomic DNA amplified the CDR3 region of rearranged TCR beta genes. On the Illumina HiSeq System, the amplified TCR beta libraries were sequenced as 87-base-pair reads. As for the authors' bioinformatics: A later analysis tallied 80 million to 95 million unique TCR beta chains across the roughly 610 repertoires, and some 10 million of those chains were shared by two or more donors. A nearest-neighbor algorithm error-corrected the raw reads and collapsed the reads into unique sequences, merging closely related sequences to remove PCR and sequencing errors. Alignment of CDR3 sequences to IMGT reference sequences was used to assign V, D and J gene segments. For a sequence to be retained, at least a six-nucleotide match to both a V gene segment and a J gene segment was required. Rearrangements were called productive when the CDR3 lacked stop codons and stayed in frame with V and J; all others were non-productive. CDR3 was defined by IMGT convention, running from the second conserved V-encoded cysteine to the conserved J-encoded phenylalanine. Sequences without an unambiguous match to a single V gene segment were excluded from the earlier analysis of about 630 of the donors. In an earlier analysis of some 590 of the donors, V segments were called functional above 56.7% productive rearrangements and were called segregating when the between-donor standard deviation exceeded 5%. A statistical classification framework was built to diagnose cytomegalovirus status from the catalog of TCR beta chain sequences. In a later analysis, V and J genes were assigned by comparing TCR nucleotide sequences against IMGT/GENE-DB human TR gene sequences. In a later analysis, CDR3 sequences and most-parsimonious VDJ recombination scenarios were assigned using the TCRdist pipeline. A later analysis defined each TCR beta chain by its CDR3 amino acid sequence plus V-gene family, and excluded reads lacking a unique V-gene family. A later analysis removed several hundred highly shared, low-generation-probability nucleotide sequences to deal with suspected cross-contamination and a sequencing artifact. In a later analysis, a clonal expansion index for each public chain was calculated from normalized within-repertoire ranks of inferred template counts. Generation probabilities in a later analysis came from a VDJ recombination model fitted to out-of-frame rearrangements, and those results were checked against IGoR. In a later analysis, TCR-TCR, TCR-HLA and TCR-CMV co-occurrence was scored with hypergeometric tests, and a repertoire-size bias correction was applied to TCR pairs. In a later analysis, false discovery rates were estimated by permuting HLA or CMV assignments 20 times. In a later analysis, co-occurring TCRs were grouped with DBSCAN, and TCRdist sequence similarity was added when clustering was performed within HLA-allele-positive subsets. For co-occurrence clustering, repertoires with fewer than 30,000 or more than 120,000 public chains were excluded, along with 5 or 6 repertoires with anomalous nucleotide sharing. TCRdb re-hosts the immuneACCESS table, in-frame sequences only. Its copies lack some clones; in the studies checked, an unresolved V gene accounts for under half of them, and the cause for the rest is not known. Clone size and the V and J calls come from that table; the DNA yielded D and trimming. The sample has roughly 150,000 clones on record, about 80% of them singletons. 6.2% of the sample rests with the top ten.

The source of the sample is a study of cytomegalovirus exposure and HLA in healthy donors (dated by TCRdb to the late 2010s). For context, the study as a whole: In an earlier analysis of 550 to 750 of the donors, approximately 300 Gb of sequence data and 90 million to 120 million unique TCR beta sequences from about 179 million T cells were reported. Roughly 300 gigabases of sequencing data and roughly 80 million unique TCR sequences made up an early release that covered 500 to 700 HLA-typed donors. Among the approximately 400 genotyped donors, around 81% belonged to the genetic ancestry cluster associated with self-reported Caucasian donors. The study was designed to test whether signatures of past pathogen exposure could be identified by cataloging public T cell receptors. The study profiled the T cell repertoires of 666 subjects by immunosequencing and related them to cytomegalovirus serostatus. Along with the roughly 610-subject first cohort, a separate validation cohort of over 90 different subjects was used. The study combined high-throughput TCR immunosequencing, statistical association of individual TCRs with disease status, and machine learning to predict cytomegalovirus infection status. To study patterns of TCR occurrence, a later analysis re-analyzed previously published TCR beta repertoires from around 700 donors and added high-resolution HLA genotyping. In the later analysis, no new phenotypic data were used to find candidate immune exposures; instead, reliance was placed on TCR beta sequences and their occurrence across donors. In an earlier analysis of a few hundred of the donors, high-throughput TCR beta sequencing was used to judge whether each TCR beta V gene segment behaved as functional or pseudogenic. Donor age, sex, ethnicity and CMV serostatus were compiled together with the repertoire data. Genome-wide SNP genotypes for about 65% of the 666 donors were used in a later genetic analysis, which treated that subset as a discovery cohort. All discovery cohort repertoires had been generated using a single sequencing platform. HLA typing covered class I and class II loci at four-digit resolution. The number of typed donors differed by locus: roughly 629-640 for A, B, C, DRB1 and DQB1; about 520 for DQA1; approximately 610 for DPA1; and 400 to 480 for DPB1. Five DR-DQ haplotypes were handled as single units for association and clustering because linkage in the cohort was strong. On average, roughly 200,000 unique TCR beta nucleotide sequences were sequenced per donor among some 430 genotyped donors of the cohort, with 15% to 20% of those sequences being non-productive. Broad study findings and their caveats: The authors suggested that the approach could potentially be generalized to other disease states and immunological phenotypes. Presence/absence analyses assumed roughly uniform sequencing depth across donors, an assumption that may not hold. In a later analysis, more than 15,000 TCR beta sequences were associated with specific HLA alleles at a false discovery rate of 0.05. In a later analysis, HLA-associated TCR beta chains showed more clonal expansion and lower generation probabilities than non-associated chains that were equally common. This cohort had only TCR beta chains sequenced, and the lack of alpha or paired-chain data limited which features could be detected. A cluster of highly shared sequence variants was judged likely to be a technical artifact of the sequencing pipeline. A further reported finding was that TCR beta sequences accurately predicted the HLA-A and HLA-B alleles for most subjects in the first cohort. A later genetic analysis associated a missense DCLRE1C variant with V-gene and J-gene trimming of TCR beta chains, and an independent cohort replicated the association. Strong co-occurrence of HLA alleles, especially DR and DQ, made assigning TCR associations to individual alleles difficult. Some IMGT-functional V segments, including TRBV6-2 and TRBV6-3, could not be told apart with the 87-base-pair reads, so those segments were excluded. According to a later analysis, most CMV-associated TCR beta chains appeared to be HLA-restricted, and the HLA associations seemed to be driven largely by CMV exposure. Over 15 rarely observed V segments, including chromosome 9 orphons, were excluded from the earlier analysis of some 590 of the donors because counts were too low. An earlier analysis of roughly 570 of the donors showed that most TCR beta V segments appeared in productive rearrangements either about 87% or about 30% of the time, which broadly matched IMGT annotations. Most TCR sequences were observed very rarely across donors, whereas some public TCRs were present in many individuals. Immune exposure information for the cohort was limited to CMV serostatus. Correlated functional status among segregating V segments might be attributable to linkage disequilibrium, but an unknown experimental factor could not be ruled out. Because HLA typing was missing for some donors at each locus, association tests included only the typed subset. The classifier was reported to diagnose cytomegalovirus status with high specificity and sensitivity in both the original and validation cohorts. In a later analysis, the rate of TCR association differed among HLA loci, with DRB1 alleles having the most associated TCRs and HLA-C alleles having the fewest. In the study, around 160 TCR beta chains were listed as associated with cytomegalovirus. Several of the top co-occurrence clusters appeared to be linked to parvovirus B19, influenza, CMV and Epstein-Barr virus, according to a later analysis. A later genetic analysis reported fewer N-insertions in productive TCRs among donors in an Asian-associated ancestry cluster than the roughly 720-donor mean. Three of the identified cytomegalovirus-associated TCR beta chains were confirmed in vitro to be specific for cytomegalovirus antigens.

CDR1 and CDR2 are drawn from the germline V gene: LGHNA, YNFKEQ. V loses 3 bases, J loses 7 bases, and the germline ends lie 7 bases apart. There are 12 amino acids in the CDR3, from cysteine to phenylalanine inclusive. Only the CDR3 part of the read is kept: 36 bases, read in frame from the first base. The receptor was isolated from a woman in her 40s in good health and CMV-seropositive. This sequence uses TRBV4-2 and TRBJ2-1, and possibly TRBD2, on 5 matching bases. The sequencing input was PBMCs. Here is the DNA: TGTGCCAGCAGCCAGGTAGCGAATGAGCAGTTCTTC. It is translated as CASSQVANEQFF.